Presented here are 19 T cell receptor beta chains from one specimen sequenced in a study of blood T cell repertoires in COVID-19. TCRdb's copy holds only in-frame clones and misses some; the assay was immunoSEQ multiplex PCR. The sample has about 98,000 clones, 85% to 90% seen once. The sample was peripheral blood. These receptors came from a man aged 50 or older with active or convalescent COVID-19.

The chain employs TRBV10-3 and TRBJ1-1; TRBD1 aligns across 7 bases. This CDR3 is 13 amino acids long. V trimming: 11 bases; J trimming: 1 base; junction bases outside the gene matches: 7. Per the germline V gene, CDR1 is ENHRY and CDR2 is SYGVKD. The DNA for the CDR3 is TGTGCCGCCGCAGGGGGTGGGAACACTGAAGCTTTCTTT. Its protein product is CAAAGGGNTEAFF.

This sequence joins TRBV18 and TRBJ1-2, with TRBD1 as a possible D gene (6 bases). Looked up from germline, CDR1 is KGHSH and CDR2 is LQKENI. V dropped 0 bases and J dropped 4 bases, with 15 bases sitting between them. The CDR3 totals 16 residues. CDR3 in amino acids: CASSPPEQGGGYGYTF. The CDR3 DNA follows: TGTGCCAGCTCACCACCGGAACAGGGCGGCGGCTATGGCTACACCTTC.

The rearrangement uses TRBV28 and TRBJ2-2; 7 bases align to TRBD1. The CDR3 sequence is 13 residues long. Looked up from germline, CDR1 is MDHEN and CDR2 is SYDVKM. J gave up 7 bases and V 6 bases, and 5 bases lay outside the gene matches. The CDR3: CASRQQGNGELFF. CDR3 in DNA: TGTGCCAGCAGACAACAGGGGAACGGGGAGCTGTTTTTT.

This chain's CDR3 is CASRSGTPGEKLFF. In DNA form, the CDR3 reads TGTGCCAGCAGGTCGGGTACCCCTGGGGAAAAACTGTTTTTT. J is TRBJ1-4 and V is TRBV2; D not resolved. V lost 6 bases and J 8 bases, leaving 16 bases between the germline ends. The germline CDR1 and CDR2 sequences are SNHLY and FYNNEI. The CDR3 spans 14 residues.

This sequence joins TRBV6-1 and TRBJ2-3, with D possibly being TRBD2 (5 bases). The germline gives CDR1 MNHNS, CDR2 SASEGT. The CDR3 extends over 15 amino acids. The V and J ends lost 3 bases and 2 bases respectively, with 12 bases between them. In DNA form, the CDR3 reads TGTGCCAGCAGTGAGAATTTGGGAGACACAGATACGCAGTATTTT. It yields the protein CASSENLGDTDTQYF.

The chain links TRBV29-1 to TRBJ2-5; the D gene is possibly TRBD1 (6 bases). The ends were cut back, 7 bases at V and 2 bases at J, with 17 bases in the middle. The CDR3 extends over 14 amino acids. Looked up from germline, CDR1 is SQVTM and CDR2 is ANQGSEA. The DNA of the CDR3 is TGCAGCGCCGGTTATCAGGGGAGACAAGAGACCCAGTACTTC. Encoded protein: CSAGYQGRQETQYF.

The chain joins TRBV28 to TRBJ1-2; D uncertain. Germline values: CDR1 MDHEN, CDR2 SYDVKM. Trimming took off 5 bases at V and 0 bases at J, with 7 bases between the two ends. The CDR3 runs 13 residues. The CDR3 spells CASSPSANYGYTF. The CDR3 region has the DNA TGTGCCAGCAGTCCCAGTGCTAACTATGGCTACACCTTC.

The chain recombines TRBV7-2 with TRBJ2-3, with TRBD1 matching 7 bases. Germline V CDR1 and CDR2: SGHTA, FQGNSA. V lost 5 bases, J lost 4 bases, and 3 bases stayed unmatched. CDR3 size: 13 residues. CDR3 DNA: TGTGCCAGCAGCAGACAGGGTTCAGATACGCAGTATTTT. Translating gives CASSRQGSDTQYF.

The chain carries TRBV2 and TRBJ1-6; 10 nucleotides align to TRBD1. This CDR3 is 14 amino acids long. The germline CDR1 and CDR2 sequences are SNHLY and FYNNEI. The V and J ends lost 9 bases and 11 bases, in that order; junction bases with no gene match: 10. The CDR3 sequence: CASRQGAIATPLHF. The CDR3 DNA sequence: TGTGCCAGTCGACAGGGGGCGATTGCGACACCCCTCCACTTT.

This rearrangement joins TRBV19 to TRBJ1-1; the D gene is possibly TRBD1 (5 bases). The CDR3 loop spans 14 amino acids. The germline V gene has CDR1 LNHDA and CDR2 SQIVND (reference sequence). The V gene lost 3 bases and the J gene lost 4 bases, with 12 bases spanning the gap. CDR3 amino acids: CASSIGRVGTEAFF. DNA for the CDR3: TGTGCCAGTAGTATTGGCAGGGTTGGCACTGAAGCTTTCTTT.

The CDR3 protein is CASRSRGQEDNSPLHF. Here the CDR3 DNA reads TGTGCCAGTAGGTCCAGGGGACAGGAGGACAATTCACCCCTCCACTTT. The chain uses TRBV19 and TRBJ1-6; 8 nucleotides agree with TRBD1. There are 16 residues in the CDR3. The germline CDR1 and CDR2 sequences are LNHDA and SQIVND (reference sequence). Trimming took 6 bases from V and 7 from J; bases not matched to a gene: 11.

J is TRBJ2-6 and V is TRBV10-2; TRBD1 matches 9 bases. The CDR3 runs to 17 residues. From germline, CDR1 is WSHSY and CDR2 SAAADI. Trimming at V came to 4 bases and at J to 1 base, leaving 5 bases not matched to a gene. For the CDR3, the DNA is TGCGCCAGCAGTGGACAGGGGGACCTTTCTGGGGCCAACGTCCTGACTTTC. Residues: CASSGQGDLSGANVLTF.

The chain joins TRBV5-4 to TRBJ2-3; perhaps TRBD2 as D (6 bases). CDR3 size: 15 residues. From germline, CDR1 is SGHNT and CDR2 YYREEE (reference sequence). The V end was cut by 0 bases, the J end by 5 bases, with 13 bases between. CDR3 sequence: CASSLESGVGDTQYF. The CDR3 nucleotides read TGTGCCAGCAGCTTGGAGTCGGGGGTAGGAGATACGCAGTATTTT.

The rearrangement uses TRBV18 and TRBJ1-4; a possible D gene is TRBD1 (6 bases). V lost 3 bases, J lost 5 bases, and 16 bases lay in between. The germline CDR1 and CDR2 sequences are KGHSH and LQKENI. The CDR3 spans 16 residues. The CDR3: CASSPSGPGTNEKLFF. The DNA of the CDR3 is TGTGCCAGCTCACCCTCGGGACCAGGGACAAATGAAAAACTGTTTTTT.

V and J are TRBV10-3 and TRBJ2-7, with TRBD1 matching 7 bases. CDR3 length: 14 residues. Germline CDR1 ENHRY, CDR2 SYGVKD. The V and J ends lost 4 bases and 2 bases, in that order; junction bases with no gene match: 5. The CDR3 nucleotides are TGTGCCATCAGTGCAGGGGACAGCGCCTACGAGCAGTACTTC. Protein product: CAISAGDSAYEQYF.

The V gene is TRBV30, the J gene TRBJ2-7, with 9 bases that match TRBD2. Trimming took 5 bases from V and 2 from J; bases not matched to a gene: 4. The CDR3 runs 13 residues. Germline CDR1 and CDR2: GTSNPN and SVGIG (reference sequence). The CDR3 region is CAWEAGGPYEQYF. DNA of the CDR3: TGTGCCTGGGAAGCGGGGGGACCCTACGAGCAGTACTTC.

The rearrangement joins TRBV25-1 to TRBJ1-4, with unresolved D. Trimming took 1 base from V and 1 from J, leaving 7 bases between them. Germline V lookup: CDR1 MGHDK, CDR2 SYGVNS. The CDR3 runs 15 residues. The CDR3 sequence: CASSESTRTNEKLFF. DNA for the CDR3: TGTGCCAGCAGTGAATCGACAAGAACTAATGAAAAACTGTTTTTT.

The chain uses TRBV27 and TRBJ1-2; 9 nucleotides agree with TRBD1. V shed 0 bases and J 1 base; nucleotides not matched to a gene: 3. The germline V gene encodes CDR1 MNHEY and CDR2 SMNVEV (reference sequence). The CDR3 has 16 residues. Here the CDR3 reads CASSLSWDRDNYGYTF. The CDR3, as DNA: TGTGCCAGCAGTTTATCGTGGGACAGGGATAACTATGGCTACACCTTC.

This chain connects TRBV5-6 to TRBJ1-5; TRBD1 aligns across 8 bases. CDR1 and CDR2 (germline): SGHDT, YYEEEE. This CDR3 has 15 amino acids. J gave up 7 bases and V 4 bases, and 10 bases lay outside the gene matches. Here the CDR3 reads CASSMAGQGGQPQHF. The CDR3, as DNA: TGTGCCAGCAGCATGGCCGGACAGGGTGGGCAGCCCCAGCATTTT.